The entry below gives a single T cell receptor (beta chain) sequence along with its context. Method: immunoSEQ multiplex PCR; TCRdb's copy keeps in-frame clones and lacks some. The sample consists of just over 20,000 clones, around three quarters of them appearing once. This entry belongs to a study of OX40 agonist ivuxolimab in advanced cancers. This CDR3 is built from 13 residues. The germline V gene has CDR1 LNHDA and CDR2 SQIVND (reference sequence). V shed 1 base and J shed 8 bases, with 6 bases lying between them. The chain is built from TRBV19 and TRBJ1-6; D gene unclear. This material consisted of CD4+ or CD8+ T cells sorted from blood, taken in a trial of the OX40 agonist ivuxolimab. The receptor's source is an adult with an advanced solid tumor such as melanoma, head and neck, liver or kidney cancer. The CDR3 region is CASSIVVDSPLHF. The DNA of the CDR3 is TGTGCCAGTAGTATAGTGGTGGATTCACCCCTCCACTTT.